Presented here are 25 T cell receptor beta chains from one specimen sequenced in a study of blood T cell repertoires in COVID-19. Sequencing was performed with immunoSEQ multiplex PCR; in TCRdb, only in-frame clones are kept and a portion is missing. This table holds about 100,000 clones, around four fifths found once. The sample taken for sequencing was peripheral blood. These receptors came from a middle-aged man with active or convalescent COVID-19.

V is TRBV28 and J is TRBJ2-7; 7 positions match TRBD1. There are 14 residues in the CDR3. Germline V gene data show CDR1 as MDHEN and CDR2 as SYDVKM. V shed 5 bases and J 13 bases; nucleotides not matched to a gene: 17. The CDR3 loop is CASSPADRVPQNYF. CDR3 sequence (DNA): TGTGCCAGCAGTCCCGCCGACAGGGTCCCCCAGAACTACTTC.

This clone was counted once. The V gene is TRBV18, the J gene TRBJ2-1; 10 nucleotides align to TRBD2. Trimming cost V 3 bases and J 8 bases; bases outside gene matches: 4. The germline V gene encodes CDR1 KGHSH and CDR2 LQKENI. The CDR3 sequence is 14 residues long. CDR3 amino acids: CASSPSSGSDEQFF. The CDR3 region has the DNA TGTGCCAGCTCACCTTCTAGCGGGAGCGATGAGCAGTTCTTC. Supplemented by reference TRBV18 and TRBJ2-1, the full variable domain reads NAGVMQNPRHLVRRRGQEARLRCSPMKGHSHVYWYRQLPEEGLKFMVYLQKENIIDESGMPKERFSAEFPKEGPSILRIQQVVRGDSAAYFCASSPSSGSDEQFFGPGTRLTVL.

The rearrangement links TRBV24-1 to TRBJ2-1; 8 bases are a match to TRBD2. Germline CDR1 KGHDR, CDR2 SFDVKD. The CDR3 contains 17 residues. With 5 bases clipped from V and 3 bases from J, the junction kept 11 bases outside the gene matches. The CDR3 protein is CATSGLAGGGDYNEQFF. CDR3 DNA sequence: TGTGCCACCAGTGGACTCGCGGGAGGTGGGGACTACAATGAGCAGTTCTTC.

This chain joins TRBV28 and TRBJ1-4; 7 bases agree with TRBD1. J was trimmed by 8 bases and V by 6 bases; bases with no gene match: 9. This CDR3 has 14 amino acids. Germline V CDR1 and CDR2: MDHEN, SYDVKM. In DNA form, the CDR3 reads TGTGCCAGCAGATCTTATAGACAGGGAGAAAAACTGTTTTTT. This encodes CASRSYRQGEKLFF.

The chain carries TRBV6-5 and TRBJ2-3; 7 positions match TRBD2. There are 14 residues in the CDR3. The germline V gene has CDR1 MNHEY and CDR2 SVGAGI. V was clipped by 6 bases and J by 3 bases; unmatched bases: 6. CDR3 amino acids: CASSGLADTDTQYF. Here the CDR3 DNA reads TGTGCCAGCAGCGGGCTAGCGGATACAGATACGCAGTATTTT.

The V gene is TRBV2, the J gene TRBJ1-4; 10 bases match TRBD1. The trim removed 6 bases at V and 5 bases at J, leaving 6 bases unmatched. Looked up from germline, CDR1 is SNHLY and CDR2 is FYNNEI. The CDR3 has 15 amino acids. The CDR3 coding sequence is TGTGCCAGCAGATCCCCGGGACAGGGGAATGAAAAACTGTTTTTT. This encodes CASRSPGQGNEKLFF.

V and J are TRBV24-1 and TRBJ2-1; 8 nucleotides agree with TRBD1. CDR1 and CDR2 (germline): KGHDR, SFDVKD. V trimming: 0 bases; J trimming: 0 bases; junction bases outside the gene matches: 3. The length of the CDR3 is 17 residues. CDR3: CATSDLDRGSSYNEQFF. CDR3 in DNA: TGTGCCACCAGTGATTTGGACAGGGGAAGCTCCTACAATGAGCAGTTCTTC.

The chain links TRBV6-5 to TRBJ1-5, with TRBD1 matching over 8 bases. The CDR3 runs 15 residues. CDR1 and CDR2 from the germline V gene are MNHEY and SVGAGI. The junction had 3 bases not matched to a gene; V was cut back by 5 bases and J by 0 bases. The CDR3 loop is CASSHRGASNQPQHF. CDR3 DNA sequence: TGTGCCAGCAGTCACAGGGGGGCTAGCAATCAGCCCCAGCATTTT.

The CDR3 DNA is TGTGCCAGCAAGGGGTGGGGACTAGCGGGCCAAGCAACCTACGAGCAGTACTTC. Translation gives CASKGWGLAGQATYEQYF. The chain combines TRBV21-1 with TRBJ2-7; the D call in the table, TRBD2, was not verified against the DNA. TRBV21-1 is a known pseudogene. The CDR3 extends over 18 amino acids.

This clone was observed a few times. This sequence joins TRBV19 and TRBJ1-5; D is uncertain. With 3 bases removed from V and 3 bases from J, the gap between germline ends came to 9 bases. This CDR3 contains 14 residues. From germline, CDR1 is LNHDA and CDR2 SQIVND (reference sequence). The CDR3 spells CASSMATDNQPQHF. As DNA, the CDR3 is TGTGCCAGTAGTATGGCAACAGACAATCAGCCCCAGCATTTT.

The rearrangement uses TRBV7-9 and TRBJ2-5, with D maybe TRBD2 (6 bases). This CDR3 has 16 amino acids. V dropped 3 bases and J dropped 5 bases, with 19 bases sitting between them. The V gene's germline CDR1 is SEHNR and CDR2 FQNEAQ (reference sequence). In DNA form, the CDR3 reads TGTGCCAGCAGCTTGGACTACTCGTCAGGAGGGGAGACCCAGTACTTC. It is translated as CASSLDYSSGGETQYF.

The V call is TRBV19, the J call TRBJ1-1; maybe TRBD1 (6 bases). The V gene's germline CDR1 is LNHDA and CDR2 SQIVND (reference sequence). The germline V and J ends were trimmed by 4 bases and 1 base, with 13 bases remaining between them. The CDR3 spans 15 residues. The CDR3: CASSTQTGWNTEAFF. The CDR3 DNA sequence: TGTGCCAGTAGTACCCAAACAGGGTGGAACACTGAAGCTTTCTTT.

This chain connects TRBV6-2 or TRBV6-3 to TRBJ2-3; 8 nucleotides agree with TRBD2. Trimming at V came to 2 bases and at J to 2 bases, leaving 15 bases not matched to a gene. The CDR3 loop spans 19 amino acids. CDR1 MNHEY and CDR2 SVGEGT come from the germline V gene. The CDR3 is CASSYRPRTSYGFTDTQYF. The DNA of the CDR3 is TGTGCCAGCAGTTACCGGCCCCGGACTAGCTACGGATTCACAGATACGCAGTATTTT.

CDR3 nucleotide sequence: TGTGCCAGTAGTATTGTTACTAGCGGGAACTACGAGCAGTACTTC. It encodes CASSIVTSGNYEQYF. The rearrangement links TRBV19 to TRBJ2-7; 10 nucleotides agree with TRBD2. Germline CDR1 reads LNHDA; CDR2 reads SQIVND (reference sequence). This CDR3 has 15 amino acids. The J segment lost 3 bases and the V segment lost 3 bases, leaving 5 bases of the junction unmatched.

J is TRBJ1-1 and V is TRBV28, with D maybe TRBD1 (5 bases). V was shortened by 7 bases and J by 5 bases, with 14 bases between the two germline ends. The CDR3 length is 13 residues. Germline loops: CDR1 MDHEN, CDR2 SYDVKM. CDR3 in amino acids: CASTQDPWTEAFF. The CDR3 DNA follows: TGTGCCAGCACACAGGACCCTTGGACTGAAGCTTTCTTT.

The chain is built from TRBV10-3 and TRBJ2-3; D possibly corresponds to TRBD2 (6 bases). This CDR3 is built from 14 residues. CDR1 is ENHRY and CDR2 is SYGVKD in the germline V gene. V was shortened by 8 bases and J by 0 bases, with 12 bases between the two germline ends. The DNA for the CDR3 is TGTGCCATCGGAAGCGGGTCTAGCACAGATACGCAGTATTTT. As protein: CAIGSGSSTDTQYF.

This chain joins TRBV4-2 and TRBJ2-2, with D perhaps matching TRBD2 (6 bases). Trimming pared 5 bases from V and 1 base from J, leaving 8 bases between. The CDR3 contains 14 residues. The germline V gene encodes CDR1 LGHNA and CDR2 YNFKEQ. The CDR3 spells CASSGRRNTGELFF. In DNA, the CDR3 is TGTGCCAGCAGCGGGAGGCGGAACACCGGGGAGCTGTTTTTT.

The rearrangement links TRBV27 to TRBJ2-7; 8 bases agree with TRBD2. Trimming cost V 6 bases and J 4 bases; bases outside gene matches: 8. CDR1 and CDR2 from the germline V gene are MNHEY and SMNVEV (reference sequence). CDR3 length: 14 amino acids. The CDR3 DNA is TGTGCCAGCAGCCGGGGGGGAGTCCGTTACGAGCAGTACTTC. As protein: CASSRGGVRYEQYF.

This chain uses TRBV4-2 with TRBJ1-3, with D uncertain. Germline CDR1 is LGHNA and CDR2 is YNFKEQ. V was pared by 0 bases and J by 4 bases, with 16 bases between. This CDR3 has 17 amino acids. The CDR3: CASSQDSAGVVGNTIYF. The CDR3, as DNA: TGTGCCAGCAGCCAAGATTCCGCAGGCGTGGTGGGAAACACCATATATTTT.

J is TRBJ1-2 and V is TRBV28; D unresolved. The CDR3 totals 14 residues. Germline CDR1 reads MDHEN; CDR2 reads SYDVKM. The V gene lost 6 bases and the J gene lost 2 bases, with 13 bases spanning the gap. The CDR3 spells CASRVGGGNYGYTF. The CDR3 DNA sequence: TGTGCCAGCAGAGTCGGAGGAGGAAACTATGGCTACACCTTC.

This chain connects TRBV5-4 to TRBJ2-1, with a possible D match to TRBD2 (6 bases). The V gene's germline CDR1 is SGHNT and CDR2 YYREEE (reference sequence). Trimming removed 0 bases at V and 1 base at J, with 11 bases between. The CDR3 has 16 residues. CDR3 DNA: TGTGCCAGCAGCTTGGATCTAGCGCCTTCCTACAATGAGCAGTTCTTC. Protein: CASSLDLAPSYNEQFF.

The chain employs TRBV13 and TRBJ2-3; D may be TRBD2 (5 bases). This CDR3 contains 14 residues. The germline CDR1 and CDR2 sequences are PRHDT and FYEKMQ (reference sequence). Trimming took 6 bases from V and 3 from J, leaving 13 bases between them. CDR3 sequence: CASREMGGTDTQYF. The CDR3 DNA sequence: TGTGCCAGCAGAGAAATGGGCGGGACAGATACGCAGTATTTT.

V is TRBV18 and J is TRBJ2-4; no definite D call. This CDR3 is built from 17 residues. Germline assignment: CDR1 KGHSH and CDR2 LQKENI. With 3 bases removed from V and 1 base from J, the gap between germline ends came to 16 bases. The CDR3 loop reads CASSPPRVVEAKNIQYF. The CDR3 DNA reads TGTGCCAGCTCACCCCCGCGAGTGGTCGAGGCCAAAAACATTCAGTACTTC. Based on the CDR3 plus reference TRBV18 and TRBJ2-4, the full variable domain is NAGVMQNPRHLVRRRGQEARLRCSPMKGHSHVYWYRQLPEEGLKFMVYLQKENIIDESGMPKERFSAEFPKEGPSILRIQQVVRGDSAAYFCASSPPRVVEAKNIQYFGAGTRLSVL.

V gene TRBV29-1 combines with J gene TRBJ2-7; 12 positions match TRBD2. Germline CDR1 reads SQVTM; CDR2 reads ANQGSEA. The CDR3 spans 13 residues. Losses at the gene ends were 5 bases for V and 2 bases for J; bases not matched to a gene: 1. CDR3 region: CSVRLAGAYEQYF. In nucleotides, the CDR3 is TGCAGCGTTAGACTAGCGGGGGCCTACGAGCAGTACTTC.

The chain uses TRBV21-1 and TRBJ1-2; the D call TRBD1 from the table was never checked on the DNA. TRBV21-1 is labeled a pseudogene. The CDR3 runs 15 residues. CDR3 residues: CASSKGQETNYGYTF. DNA of the CDR3: TGTGCCAGCAGCAAGGGACAGGAGACTAACTATGGCTACACCTTC.